The next 2 T cell receptor beta chains were all read from a single sample in a study of read filtering for tumor transcriptome and immune sequencing. From about 400 ng of RNA, a library with molecular barcoded alpha/delta and beta/gamma adaptors was made. TCRdb redid the calling of the reads with MiXCR, one entry per CDR3 protein. This sample yields about 57,000 distinct CDR3 sequences, of which 20% are seen a single time; roughly 15% belongs to the top ten. Sequenced input: a population of CD138-negative cells sorted from bone marrow. These receptors came from a donor aged 40 or older with multiple myeloma.

Many counts were recorded for this clonotype. The chain employs TRBV5-1 and TRBJ2-3, with D possibly TRBD1 on 5 matching bases. CDR1 is SGHRS, CDR2 YFSETQ, per germline. This CDR3 comprises 14 residues. The V end was cut by 3 bases, the J end by 0 bases, with 8 bases between. In DNA form, the CDR3 reads TGCGCCAGCAGCTCTGGGGCCAGCACAGATACGCAGTATTTT. Translating it yields CASSSGASTDTQYF.

Many counts were recorded for this clonotype. This chain connects TRBV20-1 to TRBJ2-1; a possible D gene is TRBD2 (5 bases). Germline V CDR1 and CDR2: DFQATT, SNEGSKA (reference sequence). Trimming cost V 7 bases and J 6 bases, with 10 bases left between them. The CDR3 contains 11 residues. This chain's CDR3 is CSVGSANEQFF. CDR3 nucleotides: TGCAGTGTCGGTAGCGCCAATGAGCAGTTCTTC.